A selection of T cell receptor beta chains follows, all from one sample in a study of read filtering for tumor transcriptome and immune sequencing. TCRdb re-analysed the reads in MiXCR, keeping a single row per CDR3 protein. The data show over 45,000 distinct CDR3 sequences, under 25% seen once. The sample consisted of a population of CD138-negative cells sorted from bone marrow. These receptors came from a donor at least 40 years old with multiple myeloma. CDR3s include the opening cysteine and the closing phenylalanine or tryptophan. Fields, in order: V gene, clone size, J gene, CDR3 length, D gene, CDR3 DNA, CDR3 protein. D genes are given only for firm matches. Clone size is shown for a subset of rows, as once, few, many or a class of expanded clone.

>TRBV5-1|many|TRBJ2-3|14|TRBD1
TGCGCCAGCCAAAGGACAGGGGGCACAGATACGCAGTATTTT
CASQRTGGTDTQYF
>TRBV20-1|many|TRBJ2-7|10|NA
TGCAGTGTACAGACCTACGAGCAGTACTTC
CSVQTYEQYF
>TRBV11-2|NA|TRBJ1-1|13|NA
TGTGCCAGCAGCTTTCGGCCGGGGGCAGATTCTTTCTTT
CASSFRPGADSFF
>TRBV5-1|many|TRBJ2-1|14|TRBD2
TGCGCCAGCAACCCGGGGGGGCAGTGGAATGAGCAGTTCTTC
CASNPGGQWNEQFF
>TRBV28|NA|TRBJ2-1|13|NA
TGTGCCAGCAGACCGCTCTCCCACAATGAGCAGTTCTTC
CASRPLSHNEQFF
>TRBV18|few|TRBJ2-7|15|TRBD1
TGTGCCAGCTCACCTAGAGACAGGGGAATTTACGAGCAGTACTTC
CASSPRDRGIYEQYF
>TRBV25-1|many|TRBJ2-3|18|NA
TGTGCCAGCAGTGAATTTTTTACGGAGGGGCCGGGTGGAGATACGCAGTATTTT
CASSEFFTEGPGGDTQYF
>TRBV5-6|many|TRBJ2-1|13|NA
TGTGCCAGCAGCTTGAAAGCCTACAATGAGCAGTTCTTC
CASSLKAYNEQFF
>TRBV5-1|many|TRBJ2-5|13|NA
TGCGCCAGCAGCGTAGGGGGCCAAGAGACCCAGTACTTC
CASSVGGQETQYF
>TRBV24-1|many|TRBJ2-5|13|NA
TGTGCCACCAGCGACCTCGGTCGGGAGACCCAGTACTTC
CATSDLGRETQYF
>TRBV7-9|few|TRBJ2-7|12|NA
TGTGCCAGCAGCCCCATCACCTGGGAGCAGTACTTC
CASSPITWEQYF
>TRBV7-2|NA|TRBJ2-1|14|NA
TGTGCCAGTGGGCCGGCCCCCAAACACAATGGGCAGTTCTTC
CASGPAPKHNGQFF
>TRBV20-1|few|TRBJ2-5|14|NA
TGCAGTGCCGTCTCCCAACTAGTCCGAGAGACCCAGTACTTC
CSAVSQLVRETQYF
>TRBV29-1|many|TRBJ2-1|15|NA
TGCAGCGTTGAAGATCCTCTCGGTCCATTCGATGAGCAGTTCTTC
CSVEDPLGPFDEQFF
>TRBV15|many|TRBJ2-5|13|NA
TGTGCCACCAGCAGGGCCGTAGGGGAGACCCAGTACTTC
CATSRAVGETQYF
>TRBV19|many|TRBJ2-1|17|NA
TGTGCCAGTAGCCCGGAGGCGAGCGGGCAGTCCTACAATGAGCAGTTCTTC
CASSPEASGQSYNEQFF
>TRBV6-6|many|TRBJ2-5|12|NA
TGTGCCAGCAGTTATAAGGCTGAGACCCAGTACTTC
CASSYKAETQYF
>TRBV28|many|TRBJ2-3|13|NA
TGTGCCAGCAGTTTGATCCGGATGGATACGCAGTATTTT
CASSLIRMDTQYF
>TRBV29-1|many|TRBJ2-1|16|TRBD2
TGCAGCGTTGAAGGACTAGCGAAAGAATCCTACAATGAGCAGTTCTTC
CSVEGLAKESYNEQFF
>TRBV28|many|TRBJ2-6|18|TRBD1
TGTGCCAGCAGTTCCCCGACAGGGGTCCGTTCTTGGGCCAACGTCCTGACTTTC
CASSSPTGVRSWANVLTF
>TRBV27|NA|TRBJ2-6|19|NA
TGTGCCAGCAGTTTATGGTCCCAGGGAACAAGCTCTGGGGCCAACGTCCTGACTTTC
CASSLWSQGTSSGANVLTF
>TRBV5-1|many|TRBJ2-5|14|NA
TGCGCCAGCAGTAGAGGACAGTTCCAAGAGACCCAGTACTTC
CASSRGQFQETQYF
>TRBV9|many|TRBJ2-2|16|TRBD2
TGTGCCAGCAGCGTAGATGCGGGGGCGAACACCGGGGAGCTGTTTTTT
CASSVDAGANTGELFF
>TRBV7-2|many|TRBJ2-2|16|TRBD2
TGTGCCAGCAGCCCTGGAGGACTAGCGAACACCGGGGAGCTGTTTTTT
CASSPGGLANTGELFF